The present T cell receptor (beta chain) was sequenced within a study of cytomegalovirus exposure and HLA in healthy donors. Remarks on this clone: The target antigen is unknown.

Use of 60 Vbeta and 13 Jbeta primers characterized the PCR. Profiling relied on immunoSEQ multiplex PCR, and the TCRdb table lists in-frame clones only, not all of them. The sample lists just over 150,000 clones, 70% to 90% seen once, with about 2.1% in the top ten. Study results and limitations: Researchers reportedly found TCR beta sequences accurately predicted most subjects' HLA-A and HLA-B alleles. TCR beta chain V- and J-gene trimming was linked, in a later analysis, to a missense variant in DCLRE1C.

Per the germline V gene, CDR1 is MNHNS and CDR2 is SASEGT. There are 15 residues in the CDR3. The V end lost 5 bases, the J end lost 0 bases, and 14 bases lay between the germline ends. Input material: PBMCs. This clonotype originated in a woman aged 18-30 years in good health and CMV-seronegative. The chain joins TRBV6-1 to TRBJ2-7; the D gene is possibly TRBD2 (5 bases). The CDR3 DNA is TGTGCCAGCAGTTCCCTCGGGGTGGTCTCCTACGAGCAGTACTTC. This gives the protein CASSSLGVVSYEQYF.